The T cell receptor (beta chain) under discussion was sequenced for a study of multiple sclerosis patients with progressive multifocal leukoencephalopathy. Germline CDR1 reads LNHDA; CDR2 reads SQIVND (reference sequence). CDR3 length: 16 amino acids. After removal of 6 bases from V and 4 bases from J, the junction contained 9 bases not matched to a gene. As for time point: before natalizumab initiation. Prior interferon beta treatment was universal, and the PML patients were all female. Before the first natalizumab infusion, T0 blood samples were taken. Synthetic inline TR CDR3 controls covering all V-J pairings were spiked into each PCR. Profiling relied on immunoSEQ multiplex PCR, and the TCRdb table lists in-frame clones only, not all of them. In the table there are approximately 31,000 clones, 89% of which are singletons.

The specimen sequenced was PBMCs. The genes are TRBV19 and TRBJ2-1; 10 nucleotides align to TRBD2. This receptor was taken from a human donor with multiple sclerosis. CDR3 amino acids: CASRSTGLANYNEQFF. The CDR3 DNA follows: TGTGCCAGTAGGTCGACGGGACTAGCGAATTACAATGAGCAGTTCTTC.